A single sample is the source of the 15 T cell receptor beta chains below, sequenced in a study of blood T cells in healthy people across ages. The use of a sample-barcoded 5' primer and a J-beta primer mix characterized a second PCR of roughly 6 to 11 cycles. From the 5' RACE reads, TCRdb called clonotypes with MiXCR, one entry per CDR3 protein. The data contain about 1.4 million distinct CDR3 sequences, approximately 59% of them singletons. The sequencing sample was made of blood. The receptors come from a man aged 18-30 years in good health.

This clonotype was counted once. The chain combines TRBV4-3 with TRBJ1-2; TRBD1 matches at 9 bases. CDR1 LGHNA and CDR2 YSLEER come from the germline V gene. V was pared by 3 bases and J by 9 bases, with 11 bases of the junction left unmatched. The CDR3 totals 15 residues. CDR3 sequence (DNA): TGCGCCAGCAGCCAGCTCCTGGACAGGGGTTTACGCTACACCTTC. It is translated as CASSQLLDRGLRYTF.

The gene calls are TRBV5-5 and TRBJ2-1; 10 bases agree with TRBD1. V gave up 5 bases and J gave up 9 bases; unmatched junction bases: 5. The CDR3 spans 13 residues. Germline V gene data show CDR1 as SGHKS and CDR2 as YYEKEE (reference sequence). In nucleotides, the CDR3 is TGTGCCAGCAGAAATTGGGACAGGGGTGAGCAGTTCTTC. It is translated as CASRNWDRGEQFF.

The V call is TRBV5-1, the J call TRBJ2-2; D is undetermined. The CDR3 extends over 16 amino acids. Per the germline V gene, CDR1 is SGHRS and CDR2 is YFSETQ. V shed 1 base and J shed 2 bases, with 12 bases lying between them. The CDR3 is CASSLSTQRNTGELFF. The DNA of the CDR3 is TGCGCCAGCAGCTTGAGTACCCAGCGAAACACCGGGGAGCTGTTTTTT.

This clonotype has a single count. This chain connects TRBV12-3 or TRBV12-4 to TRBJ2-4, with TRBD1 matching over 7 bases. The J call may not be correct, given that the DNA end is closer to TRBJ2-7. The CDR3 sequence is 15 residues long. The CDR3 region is CASSPGQFSPYEQYF. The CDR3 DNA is TGTGCCAGCAGCCCGGGACAGTTCTCCCCCTACGAGCAGTACTTC.

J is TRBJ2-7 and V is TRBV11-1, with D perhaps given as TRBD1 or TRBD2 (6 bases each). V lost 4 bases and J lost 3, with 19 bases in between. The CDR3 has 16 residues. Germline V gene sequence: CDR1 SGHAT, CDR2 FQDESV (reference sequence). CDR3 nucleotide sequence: TGTGCCAGCAGCTCACCAGACGGGGGCCTAAACTACGAGCAGTACTTC. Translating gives CASSSPDGGLNYEQYF.

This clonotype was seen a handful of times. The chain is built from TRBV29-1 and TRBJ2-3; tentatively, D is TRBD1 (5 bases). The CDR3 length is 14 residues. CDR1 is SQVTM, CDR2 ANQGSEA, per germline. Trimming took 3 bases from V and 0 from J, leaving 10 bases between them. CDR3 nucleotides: TGCAGCGTTGATGGGGCACAGAGCACAGATACGCAGTATTTT. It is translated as CSVDGAQSTDTQYF.

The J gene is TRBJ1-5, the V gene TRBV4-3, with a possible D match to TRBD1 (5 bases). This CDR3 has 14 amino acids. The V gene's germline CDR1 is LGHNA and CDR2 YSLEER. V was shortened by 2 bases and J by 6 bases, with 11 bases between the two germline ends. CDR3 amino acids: CASSQQGYSQPQHF. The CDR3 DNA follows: TGCGCCAGCAGCCAACAGGGATATAGTCAGCCCCAGCATTTT.

The CDR3 region is CASSANSEQYF. DNA of the CDR3: TGTGCCAGCAGCGCCAATTCCGAGCAGTACTTC. This chain uses TRBV25-1 with TRBJ2-7; D is unresolved. Looked up from germline, CDR1 is MGHDK and CDR2 is SYGVNS. V lost 6 bases to trimming and J lost 6 bases, with 9 bases between them. The CDR3 loop spans 11 amino acids.

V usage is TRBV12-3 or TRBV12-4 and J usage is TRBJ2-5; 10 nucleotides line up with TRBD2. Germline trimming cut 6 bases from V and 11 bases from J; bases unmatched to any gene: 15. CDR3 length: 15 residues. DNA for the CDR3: TGTGCCAGCAGCCGCCTCGTTAGCGGGAGGTCTGGGCAGTACTTC. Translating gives CASSRLVSGRSGQYF.

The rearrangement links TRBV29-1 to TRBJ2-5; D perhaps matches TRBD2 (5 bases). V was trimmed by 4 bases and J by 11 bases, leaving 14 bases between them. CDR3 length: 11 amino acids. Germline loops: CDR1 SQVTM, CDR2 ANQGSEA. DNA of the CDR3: TGCAGCGTTGTGGGGTCGAGGGAGCAGTACTTC. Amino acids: CSVVGSREQYF.

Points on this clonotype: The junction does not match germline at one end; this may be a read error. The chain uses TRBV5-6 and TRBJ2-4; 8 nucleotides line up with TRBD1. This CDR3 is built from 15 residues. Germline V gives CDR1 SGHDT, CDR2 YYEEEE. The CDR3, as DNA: TGTGCCAGCAGCTTGGAACGGACAGGGAAATACGAGCAGTGCTTC. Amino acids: CASSLERTGKYEQCF.

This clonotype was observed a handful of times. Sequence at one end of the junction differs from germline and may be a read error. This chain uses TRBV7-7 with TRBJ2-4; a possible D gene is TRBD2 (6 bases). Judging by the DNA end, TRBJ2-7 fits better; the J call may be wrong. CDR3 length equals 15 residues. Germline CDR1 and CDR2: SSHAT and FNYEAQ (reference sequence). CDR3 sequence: CASSLGSGGPYEQYF. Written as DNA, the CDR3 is TGTGCTAGCAGCTTAGGGTCAGGAGGGCCCTACGAGCAGTACTTC.

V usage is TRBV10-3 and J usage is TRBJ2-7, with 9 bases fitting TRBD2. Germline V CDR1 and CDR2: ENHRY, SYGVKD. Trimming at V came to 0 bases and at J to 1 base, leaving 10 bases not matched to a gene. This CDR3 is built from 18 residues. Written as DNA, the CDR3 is TGTGCCATCAGTGAGTCGAAGGCGGGAGCGGGGGGTTCCTACGAGCAGTACTTC. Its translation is CAISESKAGAGGSYEQYF.

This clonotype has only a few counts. CDR3 bases: TGTGCCAGCAGTTCTACGGGGGGGAATTACAATGAGCAGTTCTTC. Translation gives CASSSTGGNYNEQFF. V gene TRBV6-5 combines with J gene TRBJ2-1; 8 bases line up with TRBD2. Germline CDR1 reads MNHEY; CDR2 reads SVGAGI. Trimming removed 4 bases from V and 4 bases from J; junction bases left unmatched: 6. The CDR3 extends over 15 amino acids.

CDR3 bases: TGTGCCAGTGGGGACGGATCCTACTCCTACGAGCAGTACTTC. This translates into CASGDGSYSYEQYF. This rearrangement joins TRBV7-8 to TRBJ2-7, with D perhaps matching TRBD1 or TRBD2 (5 bases each). This CDR3 spans 14 amino acids. In germline, CDR1 is SGHVS, CDR2 FQNEAQ. Trimming left V 9 bases short and J 0 bases short, with 15 bases between.